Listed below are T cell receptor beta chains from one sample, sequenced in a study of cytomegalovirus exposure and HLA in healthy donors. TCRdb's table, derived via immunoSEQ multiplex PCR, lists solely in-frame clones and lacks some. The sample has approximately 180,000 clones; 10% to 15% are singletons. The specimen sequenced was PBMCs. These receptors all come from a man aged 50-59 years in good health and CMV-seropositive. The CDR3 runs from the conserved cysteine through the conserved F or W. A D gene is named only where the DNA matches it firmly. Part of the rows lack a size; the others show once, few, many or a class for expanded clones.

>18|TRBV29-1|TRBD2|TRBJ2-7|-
TGCAGCGTTGAGCTGGTTGCTAGCGGGGGCGTCAGCTCCTACGAGCAGTACTTC
CSVELVASGGVSSYEQYF
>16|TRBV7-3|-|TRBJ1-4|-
TGTGCCAGCAGCTTAAGGGGGCCAGGGCTAAATGAAAAACTGTTTTTT
CASSLRGPGLNEKLFF
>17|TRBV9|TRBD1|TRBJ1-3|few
TGTGCCAGCAGCGTAAGGACAGGGGTTATCTCTGGAAACACCATATATTTT
CASSVRTGVISGNTIYF
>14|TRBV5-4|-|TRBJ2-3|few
TGTGCCAGCAGCTTAGGCGGTCGCACAGATACGCAGTATTTT
CASSLGGRTDTQYF
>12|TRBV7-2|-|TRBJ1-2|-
TGTGCCAGCAGCCCGGGACTGGGCGGCTACACCTTC
CASSPGLGGYTF
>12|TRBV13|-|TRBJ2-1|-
TGTGCCAGCAGCGGAGCCTCTGGTGAGCAGTTCTTC
CASSGASGEQFF
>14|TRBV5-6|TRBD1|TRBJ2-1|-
TGTGCCAGCAGCTTAGGACAGGGTCTAAATGAGCAGTTCTTC
CASSLGQGLNEQFF
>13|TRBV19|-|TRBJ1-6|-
TGTGCCAGTAGTAGCCGCGATAATTCACCCCTCCACTTT
CASSSRDNSPLHF
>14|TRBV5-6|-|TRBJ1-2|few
TGTGCCAGCAGCTTGGGAGGTAGAGACTATGGCTACACCTTC
CASSLGGRDYGYTF
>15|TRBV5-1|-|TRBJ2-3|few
TGCGCCAGCAGCTTGGGCCAGACTCGCCTGGATACGCAGTATTTT
CASSLGQTRLDTQYF
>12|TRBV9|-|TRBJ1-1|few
TGTGCCAGCAGCGTGACAGACACTGAAGCTTTCTTT
CASSVTDTEAFF
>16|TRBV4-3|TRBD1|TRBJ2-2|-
TGCGCCAGCAGCCAAGATTGGCAGGGGGCGGCCGGGGAGCTGTTTTTT
CASSQDWQGAAGELFF
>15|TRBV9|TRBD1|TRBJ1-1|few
TGTGCCAGCAGCGTATCGCCAGGGGGAAGCATTGAAGCTTTCTTT
CASSVSPGGSIEAFF
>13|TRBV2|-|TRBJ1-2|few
TGTGCCAGCAGTGAAACAGGGTTTGAGGGCTACACCTTC
CASSETGFEGYTF
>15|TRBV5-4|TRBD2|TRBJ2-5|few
TGTGCCAGCAGCTTGGAAGGCGGGGGGGTAGAGACCCAGTACTTC
CASSLEGGGVETQYF
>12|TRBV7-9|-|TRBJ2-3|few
TGTGCCAGCAGCTTAGGTACTAATGAGTGGTATTTT
CASSLGTNEWYF
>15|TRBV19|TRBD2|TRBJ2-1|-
TGTGCCAGTAGTCCCCGGGGACTAGTGGATCGGGAGCAGTTCTTC
CASSPRGLVDREQFF
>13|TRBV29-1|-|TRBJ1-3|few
TGCAGCGTTGAAGATCGGGGGGGGTCGGCCATATATTTT
CSVEDRGGSAIYF
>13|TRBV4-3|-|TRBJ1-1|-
TGCGCCAGCAGCCAAGGCGGGAACACTGAAGCTTTCTTT
CASSQGGNTEAFF
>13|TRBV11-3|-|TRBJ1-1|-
TGTGCCAGCAGCTTTCCCCCCGGGATTGAAGCTTTCTTT
CASSFPPGIEAFF
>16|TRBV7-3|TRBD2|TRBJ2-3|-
TGTGCCAGCAGCTTAGGAGTAGCGGGGGGGATAGATACGCAGTATTTT
CASSLGVAGGIDTQYF
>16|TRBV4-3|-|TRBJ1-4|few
TGCGCCAGCAGCCAAGAGGGTAGGAGGCTCGATGAAAAACTGTTTTTT
CASSQEGRRLDEKLFF
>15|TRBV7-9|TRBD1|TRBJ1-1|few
TGTGCCAGCAGCTTGGGACAGGGGGCGGGCACTGAAGCTTTCTTT
CASSLGQGAGTEAFF
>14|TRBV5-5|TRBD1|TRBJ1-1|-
TGTGCCAGCAGCTTGGACAGGGGTGGGACTGAAGCTTTCTTT
CASSLDRGGTEAFF
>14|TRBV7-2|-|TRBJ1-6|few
TGTGCCAGCAGCTTAAAGGCAGGAAGCTCACCCCTCCACTTT
CASSLKAGSSPLHF
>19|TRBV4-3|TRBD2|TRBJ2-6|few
TGCGCCAGCACCGCTAACCTTGGGGGGGAAACTACTGGGGCCAACGTCCTGACTTTC
CASTANLGGETTGANVLTF
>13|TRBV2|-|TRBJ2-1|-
TGTGCCACCCTAGCTTCCCCTGGCAATGAGCAGTTCTTC
CATLASPGNEQFF
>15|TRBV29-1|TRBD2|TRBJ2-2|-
TGCAGCGTAAAGACTAGCGGGGGGGCCATCGGGGAGCTGTTTTTT
CSVKTSGGAIGELFF
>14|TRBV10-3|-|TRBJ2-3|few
TGTGCCATCAGGTTGGACAGCCACACAGATACGCAGTATTTT
CAIRLDSHTDTQYF
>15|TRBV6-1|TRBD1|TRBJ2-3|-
TGTGCCAGCAGTGGAAAGGGACAGCGGACAGATACGCAGTATTTT
CASSGKGQRTDTQYF
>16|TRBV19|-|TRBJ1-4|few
TGTGCCAGTAGTCCCCGCGGCAGGGGCAATAATGAAAAACTGTTTTTT
CASSPRGRGNNEKLFF
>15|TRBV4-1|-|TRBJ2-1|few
TGCGCCAGCAGCCAAGGGGCAGGGGAAGGGAATGAGCAGTTCTTC
CASSQGAGEGNEQFF
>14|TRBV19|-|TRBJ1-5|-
TGTGCCAGTAGTATGGGCTGGGGGGATCAGCCCCAGCATTTT
CASSMGWGDQPQHF
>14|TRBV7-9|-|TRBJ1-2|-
TGTGCCAGCAGCCCAAAAGACAGGTTCTATGGCTACACCTTC
CASSPKDRFYGYTF
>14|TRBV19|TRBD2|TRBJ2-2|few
TGTGCCAGTAGTAGCGGGGGGGCAGGCGGGGAGCTGTTTTTT
CASSSGGAGGELFF
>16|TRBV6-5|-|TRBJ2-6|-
TGTGCCAGCAGTTACTGGAAGGGGACTGGGGCCAACGTCCTGACTTTC
CASSYWKGTGANVLTF
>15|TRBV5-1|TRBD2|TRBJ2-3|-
TGCGCCAGCAGCCGTGGGACTAGCGGGGGAGATACGCAGTATTTT
CASSRGTSGGDTQYF
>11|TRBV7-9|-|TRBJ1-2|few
TGTGCCAGCAGCCCCGGGAGAGGCTACACCTTC
CASSPGRGYTF
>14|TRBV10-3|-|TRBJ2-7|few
TGTGCCATCAGATCGGACACGAGCTCCTACGAGCAGTACTTC
CAIRSDTSSYEQYF
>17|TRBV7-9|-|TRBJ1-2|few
TGTGCCAGCAGCTCCCTCCAGACACAACTCCAAGACCCTGGCTACACCTTC
CASSSLQTQLQDPGYTF
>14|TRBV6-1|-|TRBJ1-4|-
TGTGCCAGCGGGCAGGGGACACTGGGTGAAAAACTGTTTTTT
CASGQGTLGEKLFF
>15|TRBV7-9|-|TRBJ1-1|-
TGTGCCAGCAGCGGGAGGGACACGAGGTACACTGAAGCTTTCTTT
CASSGRDTRYTEAFF
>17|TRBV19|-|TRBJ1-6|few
TGTGCCAGTAGCGTGAGACCCGGGTCCTCCTATAATTCACCCCTCCACTTT
CASSVRPGSSYNSPLHF
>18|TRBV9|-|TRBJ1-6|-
TGTGCCAGCAGCGTAGGAGGGGGTGCTAGCTCCTATAATTCACCCCTCCACTTT
CASSVGGGASSYNSPLHF
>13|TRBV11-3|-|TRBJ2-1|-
TGTGCCAGCAGCCTGAATATTAGACAGAAGCAGTTCTTC
CASSLNIRQKQFF
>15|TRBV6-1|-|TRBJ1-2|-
TGTGCCGGCAGCTCTGACAGTTTAGCTAACTATGGCTACACCTTC
CAGSSDSLANYGYTF
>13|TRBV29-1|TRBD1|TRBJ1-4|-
TGCAGCGTTCTACAGGGGATCAATGAAAAACTGTTTTTT
CSVLQGINEKLFF
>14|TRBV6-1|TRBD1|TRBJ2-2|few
TGTGCCAGCCGGGGGACAGGGAAAACCGGGGAGCTGTTTTTT
CASRGTGKTGELFF
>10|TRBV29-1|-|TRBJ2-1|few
TGCAGCGTTGCAAACAATGAGCAGTTCTTC
CSVANNEQFF
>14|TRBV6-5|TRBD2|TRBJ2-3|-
TGTGCCAGCAGACGGGGGGGAACCACAGATACGCAGTATTTT
CASRRGGTTDTQYF
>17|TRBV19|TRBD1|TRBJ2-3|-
TGTGCCAGTAGTATAGATCTCGGAGGACAGGGCACAGATACGCAGTATTTT
CASSIDLGGQGTDTQYF
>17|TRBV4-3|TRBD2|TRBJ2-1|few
TGCGCCAGCAGCCAAGAAGGCGGGGGTGGTTTCGCCCCTAGGCAGTTCTTC
CASSQEGGGGFAPRQFF
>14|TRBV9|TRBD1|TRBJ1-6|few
TGTGCCAGCAGCTTGACAGGGGGGAGTTCACCCCTCCACTTT
CASSLTGGSSPLHF
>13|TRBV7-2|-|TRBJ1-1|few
TGTGCCAGCAGCGTTGCGGGCCCCACTGAAGCTTTCTTT
CASSVAGPTEAFF